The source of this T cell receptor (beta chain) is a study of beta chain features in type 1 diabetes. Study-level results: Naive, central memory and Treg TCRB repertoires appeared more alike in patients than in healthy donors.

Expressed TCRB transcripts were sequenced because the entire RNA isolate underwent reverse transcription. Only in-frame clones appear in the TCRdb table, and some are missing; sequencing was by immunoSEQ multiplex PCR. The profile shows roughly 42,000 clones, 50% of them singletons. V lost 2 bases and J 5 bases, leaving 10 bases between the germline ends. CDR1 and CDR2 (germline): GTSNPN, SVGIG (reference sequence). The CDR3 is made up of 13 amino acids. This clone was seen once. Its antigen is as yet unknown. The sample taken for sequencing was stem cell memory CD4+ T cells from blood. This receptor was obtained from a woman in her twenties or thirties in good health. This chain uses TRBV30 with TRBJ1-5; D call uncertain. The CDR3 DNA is TGTGCCTGGAGTCGTCGGCAGGATCAGCCCCAGCATTTT. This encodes CAWSRRQDQPQHF.